This T cell receptor (beta chain) was recovered during a study of cytomegalovirus exposure and HLA in healthy donors. The overall study: In a previous analysis, 117 million unique TCR beta sequences were found from 150 million to 200 million T cells. Of all 360 or so donors who were genotyped, about 80% belonged to the Caucasian-associated ancestry cluster.

V was pared by 4 bases and J by 7 bases, with 2 bases of the junction left unmatched. Germline lookup yields CDR1 SGHTA and CDR2 FQGNSA. The CDR3 covers 13 residues. This clone came up a few times. Its antigen is not identified. The PCR employed 60 Vbeta primers together with 13 Jbeta primers. Sequencing used immunoSEQ multiplex PCR; TCRdb keeps in-frame clones, though not all of them. Counted here are tens of thousands of clones, approximately 68% occurring once; the ten biggest clones make up 5% to 7.5%. Findings and caveats of the study: Researchers counted about 150 TCR beta chains as cytomegalovirus-associated.

The receptor was isolated from a man younger than 40 in good health and CMV-seronegative. The chain is built from TRBV7-2 and TRBJ1-5; 9 bases line up with TRBD1. Sequencing was carried out using PBMCs. The CDR3 bases are TGTGCCAGCAGCTACAGGGGGCAACAGCCCCAGCATTTT. This gives the protein CASSYRGQQPQHF.